This TCR beta chain was observed in a study of T cell responses to AZD1222 COVID-19 vaccine. Per germline, CDR1 SQVTM and CDR2 ANQGSEA. Deletions cut 1 base from V and 0 bases from J, with 7 bases between. CDR3 size: 14 residues. With respect to this clone: Its target is unknown.

Sequencing used immunoSEQ multiplex PCR; TCRdb keeps in-frame clones, though not all of them. The sample lists about 99,000 clones; more than 75% were seen once. Study-level results: It should be noted that donors were predominantly white British and more often female, and clonal diversity was possibly underestimated. At baseline, seropositivity was found in only six or seven AZD1222 recipients. In all cases, repertoires were sampled only after the peak T cell response. Vaccine-associated CD4 TCRs spanned spike, dominant at 160-218 and 743-854.

Sequenced here: peripheral blood, sampled on day 0 of AZD1222 vaccination. V is TRBV29-1 and J is TRBJ2-1; the D is unclear. The sequence derives from an adult in good health. CDR3 in DNA: TGCAGCGTTGAAGGGGGAAGCTCCTACAATGAGCAGTTCTTC. Residues: CSVEGGSSYNEQFF.